The entry below describes one T cell receptor (beta chain). The V and J ends lost 4 bases and 4 bases, in that order; junction bases with no gene match: 4. The CDR3 has 14 amino acids. The V gene's germline CDR1 is SGHAT and CDR2 FQNNGV. The sample originates from a study of blood T cell repertoires in COVID-19. Study-wide context: Donors in the United States, Italy and Spain gave samples during acute or convalescent COVID-19. In each case, the material was cDNA or gDNA derived from T cells, B-cell-depleted T cells, or PBMCs.

How the authors handled the data: Estimation of nucleated cell counts relied on the amplification of reference gene primers. TCRdb's table, derived via immunoSEQ multiplex PCR, lists solely in-frame clones and lacks some. That table furnishes V, J and clone size, whereas the DNA furnished D and trimming. In the table there are 110,000 to 150,000 clones, 84% of which are singletons. The sequenced material came from peripheral blood. The TCR was taken from a human donor in a cohort sampled during active COVID-19. The gene calls are TRBV11-2 and TRBJ1-1, with 9 bases that match TRBD1. The CDR3 sequence: CASSWGQGGTEAFF. In DNA form, the CDR3 reads TGTGCCAGCAGCTGGGGACAGGGCGGCACTGAAGCTTTCTTT.